This T cell receptor beta chain was obtained from a study of Ad26.COV2.S vaccination and SARS-CoV-2 variants (dated by TCRdb to the early 2020s). For context, the study as a whole: TCRbeta repertoire sequencing served as the tool for gauging how specific and how broad the SARS-CoV-2-reactive T cell receptors were following Ad26.COV2.S vaccination. A total of 32 samples were included in the TCR-sequenced set, comprising roughly 19 Ad26.COV2.S vaccine recipients, 5 placebo recipients and 8 SARS-CoV-2 convalescent individuals.

The CDR3 measures 15 amino acids from cysteine to phenylalanine. The entry retains the CDR3 DNA only, 45 bases that are in frame from base 1. Trimming accounts for 0 bases at V and 6 bases at J, while the number of junction bases matched to no gene is 3. CDR1 is given as SGHNT and CDR2 as YYREEE, both from the germline V gene (reference sequence). Comments on this clone: Its binding antigen is unknown. Per-base quality was not reported, and no clone a single base away is much larger than it.

The investigation overall reported the following: Spike-specific TCR breadth was higher in Ad26.COV2.S recipients than in placebo recipients (P = 0.0014). Comparable non-spike TCR breadth was observed between vaccine and placebo recipients, consistent with only spike being contained in the vaccine. According to the authors, total T cell responses may have been underestimated by the TCR breadth and depth analyses. After vaccination, substantial breadth of spike-specific CD8+ and CD4+ T cell responses was reported.

The immunoSEQ Assay was the method used to sequence TCRbeta CDR3 regions. After extraction, genomic DNA underwent amplification by bias-controlled multiplex PCR, followed by high-throughput sequencing. The paper's processing steps were these. To quantify the absolute abundance of every unique TCRbeta CDR3 region, sequences were collapsed and filtered. T cell fraction was estimated by normalizing TCRbeta template counts to usable DNA, which was measured by amplifying reference genes present in all nucleated cells. Repertoire TCRs were annotated as SARS-CoV-2-specific when V gene, CDR3 amino acid sequence and J gene were exactly matched to a known reactive TCR set. The reference SARS-CoV-2 TCR set was obtained from MIRA and was filtered for enrichment in COVID-19-positive ImmuneCODE repertoires, whereby public or cross-reactive TCRs were removed. Based on the MIRA antigens, annotated TCRs were further analysed at the level of specific ORF or position within ORF. Breadth was defined as the number of annotated unique rearrangements divided by the total number of unique productive rearrangements, and depth was defined as the summed frequency of the annotated unique rearrangements. TCR breadth was compared between groups using two-sided Wilcoxon rank-sum tests. TCRdb limited this immuneACCESS table to in-frame rearrangements with V and J called. A share of clones is missing; checked studies link under half to unresolved V genes, and the rest is unexplained. The DNA gave D and trimming, while V, J and clone size come from that table. For this sample there are about 180,000 clones; around nine tenths appear just once. The leading ten clones occupy about 5.9% of the sample.

In the paper's terms, the time point label means: individuals recovered from natural SARS-CoV-2 infection. The sequencing here drew on peripheral blood, taken after recovery from COVID-19. The TCR comes from a human donor who had recovered from COVID-19. The chain is made from TRBV5-4 and TRBJ2-7; 13 middle bases align to TRBD2. The CDR3 loop reads CASSLAGTSGVEQYF. The sequenced DNA: TGTGCCAGCAGCTTGGCCGGGACTAGCGGGGTCGAGCAGTACTTC.